Below, 16 T cell receptor beta chains from the same sample are listed, as sequenced in a study of response to subunit inactivated influenza vaccine. TCRdb passed the RT-PCR reads through MiXCR, listing each CDR3 protein once. The table shows roughly 500,000 distinct CDR3 sequences, with 16% occurring only once. This specimen was CD4+ T cells sorted from PBMCs, taken about 24 months after vaccination. Every receptor here comes from a man between 45 and 75 years old who received an inactivated influenza vaccine.

The V gene is TRBV20-1, the J gene TRBJ2-1, with D uncertain. This CDR3 comprises 15 residues. Trimming took off 5 bases at V and 4 bases at J, with 18 bases between the two ends. CDR1 and CDR2 (germline): DFQATT, SNEGSKA (reference sequence). In DNA form, the CDR3 reads TGCAGTGCTCCCCCTCGAATCGGGCCGTACAATGAGCAGTTCTTC. Translation gives CSAPPRIGPYNEQFF.

V usage is TRBV10-3 and J usage is TRBJ1-2, with D possibly matching TRBD1 (6 bases). This CDR3 has 14 residues. Germline assignment: CDR1 ENHRY and CDR2 SYGVKD. V dropped 4 bases and J dropped 6 bases, with 15 bases sitting between them. CDR3 region: CAISGQVLTHGYTF. In DNA form, the CDR3 reads TGTGCCATCAGTGGACAGGTTCTAACGCATGGCTACACCTTC.

The rearrangement uses TRBV21-1 and TRBJ2-7; the D call of TRBD2 is as the table states it, not checked on the DNA. TRBV21-1 is a pseudogene locus. The CDR3 length is 13 residues. The CDR3 nucleotides are TGTGCCAGCAGCAAAAGGGACCTACAAGGGCAGTACTTC. Translation gives CASSKRDLQGQYF.

This clonotype has only a few counts. The CDR3 loop is CASSWGLAGGRDTQYF. The CDR3 DNA is TGTGCCAGCAGCTGGGGACTAGCGGGAGGAAGAGATACGCAGTATTTT. The chain carries TRBV7-2 and TRBJ2-3; 15 bases match TRBD2. This CDR3 has 16 amino acids. Losses at the gene ends were 4 bases for V and 5 bases for J; bases not matched to a gene: 4. Germline loops: CDR1 SGHTA, CDR2 FQGNSA.

This clonotype was detected only a few times. V is TRBV14 and J is TRBJ2-3, with a weak D call TRBD2 (6 bases). Per germline, CDR1 SGHDN and CDR2 FVKESK. This CDR3 comprises 14 residues. The germline V and J ends were trimmed by 4 bases and 6 bases, with 14 bases remaining between them. CDR3 protein: CASSRDSGLDTQYF. The CDR3 nucleotides are TGTGCCAGCAGCCGGGACTCCGGTCTGGATACGCAGTATTTT.

This chain uses TRBV29-1 with TRBJ2-2, with 9 bases lining up with TRBD1. J was trimmed by 6 bases and V by 4 bases; bases with no gene match: 9. The CDR3 spans 15 residues. CDR1 and CDR2 (germline): SQVTM, ANQGSEA. The CDR3 reads CSVGFRQGVAGELFF. The CDR3 region has the DNA TGCAGCGTTGGATTTAGACAGGGGGTGGCCGGGGAGCTGTTTTTT.

The genes are TRBV24-1 and TRBJ1-4; D is ambiguous. The V end lost 0 bases, the J end lost 5 bases, and 0 bases lay between the germline ends. Germline CDR1 reads KGHDR; CDR2 reads SFDVKD. This CDR3 comprises 12 residues. The CDR3 DNA is TGTGCCACCAGTGATTTGAATGAAAAACTGTTTTTT. Amino acids: CATSDLNEKLFF.

In its sample, this clonotype was seen many times. The V gene is TRBV6-5, the J gene TRBJ2-7; no clear D gene. V lost 5 bases to trimming and J lost 2 bases, with 7 bases between them. Looked up from germline, CDR1 is MNHEY and CDR2 is SVGAGI. CDR3 length: 12 residues. In DNA form, the CDR3 reads TGTGCCAGCAGTCCCACCCCCTACGAGCAGTACTTC. It codes for CASSPTPYEQYF.

This clonotype was seen a handful of times. The chain uses TRBV5-1 and TRBJ2-2; TRBD2 matches 9 bases. V lost 5 bases to trimming and J lost 5 bases; unmatched junction nucleotides: 13. The CDR3 length is 17 residues. From germline, CDR1 is SGHRS and CDR2 YFSETQ. Written as DNA, the CDR3 is TGCGCCAGCAGTGGCAAGCGGGGGGACTACGCTACCGGGGAGCTGTTTTTT. Amino acids: CASSGKRGDYATGELFF.

Only a few counts were recorded for this clonotype. The rearrangement links TRBV28 to TRBJ2-1; D gene uncertain. Germline CDR1 and CDR2: MDHEN and SYDVKM. The CDR3 totals 14 residues. Trimming removed 6 bases from V and 3 bases from J, with 12 bases in between. In DNA form, the CDR3 reads TGTGCCAGCAGACCTGGGCAGTTCTACAATGAGCAGTTCTTC. As protein: CASRPGQFYNEQFF.

This chain connects TRBV5-1 to TRBJ2-1, with 11 nucleotides matching TRBD2. The CDR3 runs 16 residues. Germline CDR1 SGHRS, CDR2 YFSETQ. V was clipped by 0 bases and J by 3 bases; unmatched bases: 2. CDR3 in amino acids: CASSLVLAGGYNEQFF. The CDR3 DNA is TGCGCCAGCAGCTTGGTCCTAGCGGGGGGCTACAATGAGCAGTTCTTC.

The V gene is TRBV28, the J gene TRBJ2-3; D is undetermined. The CDR3 is 15 residues long. Germline CDR1 reads MDHEN; CDR2 reads SYDVKM. The V end was cut by 1 base, the J end by 4 bases, with 12 bases between. In DNA, the CDR3 is TGTGCCAGCAGTTTATTTTTTCAGGACCCAGATACGCAGTATTTT. Its translation: CASSLFFQDPDTQYF.

This clonotype occurred a few times. The J gene is TRBJ2-1, the V gene TRBV20-1; 7 nucleotides match TRBD2. With V trimmed by 2 bases and J by 1 base, 5 bases remained unmatched. From germline, CDR1 is DFQATT and CDR2 SNEGSKA (reference sequence). The CDR3 is 15 residues long. The DNA of the CDR3 is TGCAGTGCTAGATATGGGAGGGCATCCTACAATGAGCAGTTCTTC. Protein sequence: CSARYGRASYNEQFF.

This clonotype showed up just a few times. V usage is TRBV4-2 and J usage is TRBJ1-2; D is undetermined. Trimming took 4 bases from V and 5 from J, leaving 14 bases between them. Germline-derived CDR1 and CDR2 are LGHNA and YNFKEQ. CDR3 length: 14 amino acids. The CDR3 loop reads CASSLNTDRYGYTF. The CDR3 DNA sequence: TGTGCCAGCAGCCTCAACACGGACCGGTATGGCTACACCTTC.

This clonotype was counted only a few times. The CDR3 sequence is CAISEPGPGLAGEETQYF. CDR3 nucleotides: TGTGCCATCAGTGAGCCCGGACCGGGACTAGCGGGAGAAGAGACCCAGTACTTC. V usage is TRBV10-3 and J usage is TRBJ2-5, with 14 bases fitting TRBD2. The CDR3 has 18 amino acids. Germline assignment: CDR1 ENHRY and CDR2 SYGVKD. V trimming: 2 bases; J trimming: 3 bases; junction bases outside the gene matches: 8.

This clonotype was seen more than once but under ten times. V gene TRBV20-1 combines with J gene TRBJ2-5; D is undetermined. CDR1 and CDR2 from the germline V gene are DFQATT and SNEGSKA (reference sequence). Deletions cut 0 bases from V and 1 base from J, with 15 bases between. The CDR3 consists of 16 residues. The CDR3 loop reads CSARDFAGPGQETQYF. The CDR3 DNA follows: TGCAGTGCTAGAGATTTCGCAGGTCCGGGCCAAGAGACCCAGTACTTC.